This T cell receptor beta chain was found in a study of PD-1 blockade in classical Hodgkin lymphoma. This CDR3 comprises 14 residues. Germline values: CDR1 SGHTA, CDR2 FQGNSA. V lost 5 bases, J lost 1 base, and 3 bases stayed unmatched. Sequencing was performed with immunoSEQ multiplex PCR; in TCRdb, only in-frame clones are kept and a portion is missing. Among around 6,000 clones listed, 78% were seen once. After autologous stem cell transplantation all patients relapsed, and prior brentuximab vedotin exposure differed between cohorts. Magnetic negative selection of thawed PBMCs was the method by which CD4+ T cells were purified.

The material was CD4+ T cells from blood, obtained at baseline. The genes are TRBV7-2 and TRBJ1-1; 8 nucleotides align to TRBD1. The receptor comes from a human donor with classical Hodgkin lymphoma. The CDR3 nucleotides read TGTGCCAGCAGCCGGACAGGGCCGAACACTGAAGCTTTCTTT. It yields the protein CASSRTGPNTEAFF.